Each of the 14 T cell receptor beta chains below was sequenced from the same sample in a study of T-cell memory formation after mild COVID-19. TCRdb reprocessed the 5' RACE reads via MiXCR and lists one record per CDR3 protein. The sample has around 160,000 distinct CDR3 sequences; around a tenth are singletons. The sample taken for sequencing was PBMCs or a T cell subset sorted from them (not recorded which). The receptors were gathered from a man between 18 and 35 years old who had mild COVID-19 (a few samples of this study predate the infection). Cell type and time point are not known.

This clonotype was counted ten times or more. This chain connects TRBV30 to TRBJ2-7, with D possibly TRBD2 on 5 matching bases. V gave up 1 base and J gave up 6 bases, with 13 bases separating them. This CDR3 region has 13 residues. Germline CDR1 is GTSNPN and CDR2 is SVGIG (reference sequence). The chain's CDR3 is CAWSGLAMSEQYF. CDR3 DNA sequence: TGTGCCTGGAGTGGTCTAGCAATGAGCGAGCAGTACTTC.

This clonotype was counted ten times or more. The V call is TRBV6-5, the J call TRBJ2-3, with D perhaps matching TRBD1 or TRBD2 (5 bases each). V was pared by 5 bases and J by 0 bases, with 9 bases between. CDR3 length equals 14 residues. The V gene's germline CDR1 is MNHEY and CDR2 SVGAGI. The CDR3 nucleotides read TGTGCCAGCAGTCACGGGACCAGCACAGATACGCAGTATTTT. Translated, it gives CASSHGTSTDTQYF.

J is TRBJ1-2 and V is TRBV4-1, with a possible D match to TRBD1 (6 bases). CDR1 is MGHRA, CDR2 YSYEKL, per germline. This CDR3 has 15 amino acids. Trimming removed 3 bases at V and 3 bases at J, with 14 bases between. CDR3 residues: CASSQSGGAHYGYTF. The CDR3 region has the DNA TGCGCCAGCAGCCAGTCGGGGGGCGCGCACTATGGCTACACCTTC.

The CDR3 DNA follows: TGTGCCAGCAGTGGAGGGACAGCTACTCCTAGCACAGATACGCAGTATTTT. Translating it yields CASSGGTATPSTDTQYF. The V gene is TRBV2, the J gene TRBJ2-3; 7 bases are a match to TRBD1. Germline assignment: CDR1 SNHLY and CDR2 FYNNEI. This CDR3 is built from 17 residues. V dropped 4 bases and J dropped 0; count of bases not matched to a gene: 10.

At least ten counts were recorded for this clonotype. V usage is TRBV5-1 and J usage is TRBJ2-3; D perhaps matches TRBD2 (6 bases). The CDR3 length is 16 residues. Per the germline V gene, CDR1 is SGHRS and CDR2 is YFSETQ. V lost 1 base to trimming and J lost 3 bases, with 15 bases between them. Written as DNA, the CDR3 is TGCGCCAGCAGCTTGCTCTCCCGAGGAGGGACAGATACGCAGTATTTT. Translated: CASSLLSRGGTDTQYF.

V and J are TRBV4-3 and TRBJ2-1; perhaps TRBD1 as D (6 bases). The CDR3 runs 17 residues. Per germline, CDR1 LGHNA and CDR2 YSLEER. Trimming left V 4 bases short and J 0 bases short, with 16 bases between. In DNA, the CDR3 is TGCGCCAGCAGCCGGCGGACAGTACGGAGCTCCTACAATGAGCAGTTCTTC. Amino acids: CASSRRTVRSSYNEQFF.

The chain is built from TRBV2 and TRBJ1-1; a possible D gene is TRBD1 (6 bases). V dropped 10 bases and J dropped 6 bases, with 21 bases sitting between them. CDR3 size: 14 residues. Per germline, CDR1 SNHLY and CDR2 FYNNEI. CDR3 coding DNA: TGTGCCACGGGGGCCCGGGGGCGGGTCTCTGAAGCTTTCTTT. Protein product: CATGARGRVSEAFF.

This clonotype was detected ten times or more. The chain carries TRBV7-3 and TRBJ2-3; D is possibly TRBD2 (5 bases). This CDR3 region has 13 residues. CDR1 and CDR2 from the germline V gene are SGHTA and FQGTGA. The ends were cut back, 1 base at V and 5 bases at J, with 7 bases in the middle. This CDR3 is CASSLREGDTQYF. The CDR3 DNA reads TGTGCCAGCAGCTTAAGAGAGGGAGATACGCAGTATTTT.

This clonotype has ten or more counts. This chain joins TRBV7-9 and TRBJ2-5; D might be TRBD2 (6 bases). There are 15 residues in the CDR3. Trimming took off 5 bases at V and 1 base at J, with 14 bases between the two ends. Germline V gene sequence: CDR1 SEHNR, CDR2 FQNEAQ (reference sequence). Written as DNA, the CDR3 is TGTGCCAGCAGCCTACTAGGGACTGGCCAAGAGACCCAGTACTTC. This codes for CASSLLGTGQETQYF.

This clonotype was observed many times. In DNA, the CDR3 is TGTGCCAGTAGCCTCGTCAATGGCTACACCTTC. Its translation: CASSLVNGYTF. The chain combines TRBV12-3 or TRBV12-4 with TRBJ1-2; D not certain. Trimming took 9 bases from V and 6 from J, leaving 11 bases between them. The CDR3 has 11 residues.

The chain employs TRBV5-1 and TRBJ1-4; D is unclear. The V end lost 6 bases, the J end lost 4 bases, and 7 bases lay between the germline ends. The CDR3 consists of 12 residues. CDR1 is SGHRS and CDR2 is YFSETQ in the germline V gene. This chain's CDR3 is CASMGYNEKLFF. The DNA for the CDR3 is TGCGCCAGCATGGGTTATAATGAAAAACTGTTTTTT.

This chain joins TRBV18 and TRBJ2-7; 7 bases are a match to TRBD1. The CDR3 contains 14 residues. In germline, CDR1 is KGHSH, CDR2 LQKENI. The CDR3: CDSSPGTATYEQYV. The CDR3 DNA reads TGTGACAGCTCACCCGGGACAGCCACCTACGAGCAGTACGTC.

The chain links TRBV4-1 to TRBJ1-4; D might be TRBD1 (5 bases). CDR1 is MGHRA and CDR2 is YSYEKL in the germline V gene. CDR3 length: 15 residues. V gave up 8 bases and J gave up 3 bases, with 16 bases separating them. The CDR3 nucleotides read TGCGCCAGCCGGACCCCCAGGGCATCTAATGAAAAACTGTTTTTT. It encodes CASRTPRASNEKLFF.

This clonotype has just a few counts. V is TRBV5-6 and J is TRBJ2-3; 9 bases fit TRBD2. Trimming took 5 bases from V and 4 from J; bases not matched to a gene: 11. Germline CDR1 reads SGHDT; CDR2 reads YYEEEE. The CDR3 has 16 residues. The CDR3 protein is CASSGLAGGLSDTQYF. For the CDR3, the DNA is TGTGCCAGCAGTGGGCTCGCGGGGGGGCTCTCAGATACGCAGTATTTT.